These T cell receptor beta chains were read from a single sample in a study of yellow fever vaccine responses in identical twins. TCRdb processed the RT-PCR reads anew with MiXCR; each CDR3 protein has one entry. The sample carries some 15,000 distinct CDR3 sequences, approximately 78% recorded once. The specimen was T cells from blood (PBMCs), unsorted or a sorted subset (not recorded which), collected before or after yellow fever vaccination (not recorded which). These receptors all come from a woman younger than 35 who received the yellow fever vaccine. CDR3s include the opening cysteine and the closing phenylalanine or tryptophan. D genes are given only for firm matches. The listing skips clone size in some rows; elsewhere it reads once, few, many or a size class.

.	.	TRBJ2-5	TRBV2	CASSEVPSLTLQETQYF	TGTGCCAGCAGTGAAGTCCCCTCGTTGACCTTACAAGAGACCCAGTACTTC
.	TRBD2	TRBJ2-1	TRBV12-3/TRBV12-4	CASSTPSGPYDNSYNEQFF	TGTGCCAGCAGTACCCCTAGCGGGCCATACGATAACTCCTACAATGAGCAGTTCTTC
few	TRBD2	TRBJ2-3	TRBV18	CASSPTSGTYTQYF	TGTGCCAGCTCACCGACTAGCGGCACATATACGCAGTATTTT
.	TRBD2	TRBJ2-7	TRBV29-1	CSVAGGGRFGYEQYF	TGCAGCGTTGCGGGTGGCGGGAGGTTTGGCTACGAGCAGTACTTC
.	.	TRBJ2-7	TRBV29-1	CSVEDRGVSYEQYF	TGCAGCGTTGAAGATCGAGGGGTCTCGTACGAGCAGTACTTC
.	.	TRBJ2-5	TRBV29-1	CSDTIGAETQYF	TGCAGCGATACTATAGGAGCAGAGACCCAGTACTTC
few	TRBD1	TRBJ2-1	TRBV15	CATSRTRDREQFF	TGTGCCACCAGCAGAACCCGGGACAGGGAGCAGTTCTTC
.	.	TRBJ2-5	TRBV25-1	CASSEAETQYF	TGTGCCAGCAGTGAGGCGGAGACCCAGTACTTC
once	.	TRBJ2-1	TRBV15	CATSRELGTYNEQFF	TGTGCCACCAGCAGGGAATTAGGTACCTACAATGAGCAGTTCTTC
.	.	TRBJ2-7	TRBV28	CASSFLPTDHEQYF	TGTGCCAGCAGTTTCCTCCCGACAGATCACGAGCAGTACTTC
.	TRBD2	TRBJ2-3	TRBV7-9	CATKYSGGDTDTQYF	TGTGCCACCAAGTATAGCGGGGGAGACACAGATACGCAGTATTTT
.	.	TRBJ2-3	TRBV7-9	CASSWDQHTDTQYF	TGTGCCAGCAGCTGGGACCAACACACAGATACGCAGTATTTT
.	TRBD2	TRBJ2-3	TRBV20-1	CSASQLAGATDTQYF	TGCAGTGCTAGTCAGCTAGCGGGGGCGACAGATACGCAGTATTTT
.	.	TRBJ1-5	TRBV4-2	CASSQVGRSGNQPQHF	TGTGCCAGCAGCCAAGTTGGTCGTAGCGGCAATCAGCCCCAGCATTTT
few	TRBD2	TRBJ2-5	TRBV29-1	CSVEVGLHDETQYF	TGCAGCGTTGAGGTGGGACTACACGATGAGACCCAGTACTTC
.	TRBD2	TRBJ2-4	TRBV20-1	CSARIPVLAGNIQYF	TGCAGTGCTAGGATCCCCGTGCTAGCGGGAAACATTCAGTACTTC
.	.	TRBJ2-3	TRBV27	CASSPLGSSTDTQYF	TGTGCCAGCAGTCCCCTAGGCAGCAGCACAGATACGCAGTATTTT
.	.	TRBJ2-7	TRBV11-2	CASSLGGGQVYYEQYF	TGTGCCAGCAGCTTAGGGGGGGGACAGGTTTACTACGAGCAGTACTTC
.	.	TRBJ2-5	TRBV28	CATRSGQETQYF	TGTGCCACCAGGAGCGGTCAAGAGACCCAGTACTTC
.	TRBD1	TRBJ2-7	TRBV13	CASSNDRDYEQYF	TGTGCCAGCAGCAACGACAGGGACTACGAGCAGTACTTC
few	.	TRBJ2-6	TRBV28	CASRAGANVLTF	TGTGCCAGCAGGGCTGGGGCCAACGTCCTGACTTTC
once	TRBD2	TRBJ2-1	TRBV20-1	CTLSLAGGINEQFF	TGCACTCTCTCCCTAGCGGGGGGGATCAATGAGCAGTTCTTC
.	.	TRBJ2-1	TRBV18	CASSPISSEYNEQFF	TGTGCCAGCTCACCGATCAGTAGCGAATACAATGAGCAGTTCTTC
.	.	TRBJ2-1	TRBV11-3	CASSSIGNNEQFF	TGTGCCAGCAGCTCGATAGGGAACAATGAGCAGTTCTTC
.	.	TRBJ2-7	TRBV20-1	CSANHRNTAGYSYEQYF	TGCAGTGCTAACCACCGCAATACGGCGGGTTACTCCTACGAGCAGTACTTC
.	TRBD1	TRBJ1-5	TRBV7-8	CASSLAEGTDSNQPQHF	TGTGCCAGCAGCTTAGCGGAGGGGACAGATAGCAATCAGCCCCAGCATTTT
.	.	TRBJ2-1	TRBV29-1	CSVEGTSGPNPYNEQFF	TGCAGCGTTGAAGGGACTTCGGGACCTAACCCCTACAATGAGCAGTTCTTC
once	TRBD2	TRBJ2-7	TRBV29-1	CSVEVWAGGHEQYF	TGCAGCGTTGAAGTTTGGGCGGGAGGGCACGAGCAGTACTTC
few	TRBD1	TRBJ2-5	TRBV2	CASPGQGWEETQYF	TGTGCCAGCCCCGGACAGGGCTGGGAAGAGACCCAGTACTTC
.	.	TRBJ2-7	TRBV3-1	CASSQVGGRIYEQYF	TGTGCCAGCAGCCAAGTAGGCGGACGGATCTACGAGCAGTACTTC
once	TRBD2	TRBJ2-3	TRBV6-2/TRBV6-3	CASSYTSGSTDTQYF	TGTGCCAGCAGTTACACTAGCGGGAGCACAGATACGCAGTATTTT
.	.	TRBJ2-5	TRBV29-1	CSVSREQETQYF	TGCAGCGTTTCCAGGGAGCAAGAGACCCAGTACTTC
.	TRBD2	TRBJ2-1	TRBV12-3/TRBV12-4	CASSLAGVAEQFF	TGTGCCAGCAGTCTAGCGGGAGTGGCTGAGCAGTTCTTC
once	TRBD1	TRBJ2-5	TRBV11-1	CASSKGQGETQYF	TGTGCCAGCAGCAAGGGACAGGGAGAGACCCAGTACTTC
.	.	TRBJ2-1	TRBV29-1	CSVLLGNEQFF	TGCAGCGTTCTGCTAGGGAACGAGCAGTTCTTC
.	TRBD1	TRBJ1-1	TRBV10-3	CAISEGRGSEAFF	TGTGCCATCAGTGAGGGCAGGGGGTCTGAAGCTTTCTTT
.	TRBD1	TRBJ2-3	TRBV7-3	CASSLIGQGTDTQYF	TGTGCCAGCAGCTTAATAGGACAGGGGACAGATACGCAGTATTTT
once	.	TRBJ2-1	TRBV11-3	CASSFQGNEQFF	TGTGCCAGCAGTTTTCAGGGAAATGAGCAGTTCTTC
.	.	TRBJ2-1	TRBV5-1	CASSVGGAQFF	TGCGCCAGCAGCGTAGGGGGGGCGCAGTTCTTC
.	.	TRBJ2-5	TRBV28	CASIRTRGWSETQYF	TGTGCCAGCATCAGGACGCGGGGCTGGTCGGAGACCCAGTACTTC
.	.	TRBJ2-1	TRBV13	CASGISGTAVFF	TGTGCCAGCGGCATCTCCGGGACGGCCGTGTTCTTC
.	.	TRBJ2-4	TRBV16	CASSQSIRGVSKNIQYF	TGTGCCAGCAGCCAATCGATAAGGGGAGTCTCCAAAAACATTCAGTACTTC
.	TRBD1	TRBJ1-4	TRBV11-2	CASSSPGQKGKLFF	TGTGCCAGCAGCTCCCCGGGACAGAAGGGAAAACTGTTTTTT
.	.	TRBJ1-5	TRBV27	CASSLLGNQPQHF	TGTGCCAGCAGTTTATTGGGGAATCAGCCCCAGCATTTT
.	.	TRBJ2-3	TRBV20-1	CSARDVGGRDWITDTQYF	TGCAGTGCTAGAGACGTTGGTGGTCGGGACTGGATCACAGATACGCAGTATTTT
.	.	TRBJ2-1	TRBV2	CASILSSYNEQFF	TGTGCCAGCATATTAAGCTCCTACAATGAGCAGTTCTTC
.	.	TRBJ2-2	TRBV6-1	CASILTGNTGELFF	TGTGCCAGCATTCTGACAGGGAACACCGGGGAGCTGTTTTTT
.	.	TRBJ2-7	TRBV11-1	CASSLDLKDEQYF	TGTGCCAGCAGCCTGGACCTCAAGGACGAGCAGTACTTC
.	TRBD2	TRBJ2-1	TRBV4-1	CASSQVRLAVYNEQFF	TGCGCCAGCAGCCAAGTAAGGCTAGCGGTTTACAATGAGCAGTTCTTC
.	TRBD2	TRBJ2-7	TRBV29-1	CSVTGLSDEQYF	TGCAGCGTCACGGGACTATCTGACGAGCAGTACTTC
.	TRBD1	TRBJ1-1	TRBV20-1	CSAIYRGQGTEAFF	TGCAGTGCTATCTACAGGGGGCAGGGCACTGAAGCTTTCTTT